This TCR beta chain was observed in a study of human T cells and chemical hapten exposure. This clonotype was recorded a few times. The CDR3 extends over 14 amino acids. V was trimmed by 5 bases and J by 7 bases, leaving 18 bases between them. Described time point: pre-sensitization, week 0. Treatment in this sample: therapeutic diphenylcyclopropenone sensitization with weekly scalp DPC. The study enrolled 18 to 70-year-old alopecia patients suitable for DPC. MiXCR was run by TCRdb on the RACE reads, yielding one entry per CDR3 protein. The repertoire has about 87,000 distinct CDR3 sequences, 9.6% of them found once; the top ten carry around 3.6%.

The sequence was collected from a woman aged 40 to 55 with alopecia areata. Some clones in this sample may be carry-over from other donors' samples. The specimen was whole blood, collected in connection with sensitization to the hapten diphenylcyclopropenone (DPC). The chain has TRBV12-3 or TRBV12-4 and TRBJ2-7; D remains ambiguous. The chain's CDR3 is CASSDSQWVGEQYF. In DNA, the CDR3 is TGTGCCAGCAGTGACTCCCAATGGGTCGGTGAGCAGTACTTC.